What follows are 15 T cell receptor beta chains derived from one specimen sequenced in a study of T cell changes during pregnancy in multiple sclerosis. TCRdb's copy holds only in-frame clones and misses some; the assay was immunoSEQ multiplex PCR. The table records under 65,000 clones, around 94% of them present only once. The sample in question was CD8+ T cells from peripheral blood mononuclear cells, obtained after pregnancy. All receptors derive from a female donor with multiple sclerosis, enrolled in a pregnancy study.

In its sample, this clone was seen a few times. The chain employs TRBV11-2 and TRBJ2-5, with 7 bases identical to TRBD2. This CDR3 has 15 amino acids. With 3 bases clipped from V and 1 base from J, the junction kept 5 bases outside the gene matches. Germline V gene lookup returns CDR1 SGHAT and CDR2 FQNNGV. CDR3 sequence (DNA): TGTGCCAGCAGCTTCTGGGGGGGGTTCCAAGAGACCCAGTACTTC. Its protein product is CASSFWGGFQETQYF.

In DNA, the CDR3 is TGTGCCAGCAGTTTAGGGGGGAGAGAGACCCAGTACTTC. Its protein product is CASSLGGRETQYF. The chain joins TRBV27 to TRBJ2-5, with a weak D call TRBD2 (6 bases). The CDR3 has 13 amino acids. V was clipped by 2 bases and J by 4 bases, with 8 bases between them. Germline V gives CDR1 MNHEY, CDR2 SMNVEV (reference sequence).

This sequence joins TRBV7-9 and TRBJ1-2; 8 nucleotides agree with TRBD1. Germline trimming cut 6 bases from V and 5 bases from J; bases unmatched to any gene: 2. The CDR3 runs 12 residues. The germline V gene encodes CDR1 SEHNR and CDR2 FQNEAQ (reference sequence). CDR3 in amino acids: CASRRTGYGYTF. CDR3 sequence (DNA): TGTGCCAGCAGGAGGACAGGGTATGGCTACACCTTC.

The chain is built from TRBV29-1 and TRBJ1-1; D ambiguous. This CDR3 is 10 amino acids long. Per germline, CDR1 SQVTM and CDR2 ANQGSEA. Trimming removed 0 bases from V and 9 bases from J, with 5 bases in between. In DNA form, the CDR3 reads TGCAGCGTTGAAGATCACAAAGCTTTCTTT. It translates to CSVEDHKAFF. Combining the CDR3 with reference TRBV29-1 and TRBJ1-1 gives the whole variable domain SAVISQKPSRDICQRGTSLTIQCQVDSQVTMMFWYRQQPGQSLTLIATANQGSEATYESGFVIDKFPISRPNLTFSTLTVSNMSPEDSSIYLCSVEDHKAFFGQGTRLTVV.

The chain uses TRBV19 and TRBJ1-1; 7 bases agree with TRBD1. CDR1 is LNHDA and CDR2 is SQIVND in the germline V gene (reference sequence). V lost 4 bases and J lost 11; bases outside the gene matches: 10. The CDR3 consists of 13 residues. CDR3 sequence (DNA): TGTGCCAGTAGTACAGGGACAGCTCTAGGCGCTTTCTTT. This gives the protein CASSTGTALGAFF.

In DNA form, the CDR3 reads TGCGCCAGCAGCGCCGACAACTTATACGAGCAGTACTTC. As protein: CASSADNLYEQYF. The chain carries TRBV5-1 and TRBJ2-7, with no clear D. V lost 4 bases, J lost 4 bases, and 12 bases lay in between. CDR1 and CDR2 (germline): SGHRS, YFSETQ. CDR3 length equals 13 residues. Together with reference TRBV5-1 and TRBJ2-7, the CDR3 gives the full variable domain: KAGVTQTPRYLIKTRGQQVTLSCSPISGHRSVSWYQQTPGQGLQFLFEYFSETQRNKGNFPGRFSGRQFSNSRSEMNVSTLELGDSALYLCASSADNLYEQYFGPGTRLTVT.

The V call is TRBV7-9, the J call TRBJ1-2; TRBD1 aligns across 7 bases. V lost 3 bases, J lost 4 bases, and 17 bases stayed unmatched. The V gene's germline CDR1 is SEHNR and CDR2 FQNEAQ (reference sequence). The CDR3 is made up of 18 amino acids. CDR3 loop: CASSFKKGQVQRGYGYTF. DNA for the CDR3: TGTGCCAGCAGCTTCAAAAAAGGACAGGTGCAAAGGGGCTATGGCTACACCTTC.

The chain has TRBV7-9 and TRBJ1-5, with TRBD1 identical over 7 bases. Losses at the gene ends were 2 bases for V and 7 bases for J; bases not matched to a gene: 8. CDR3 length: 15 amino acids. CDR1 and CDR2 from the germline V gene are SEHNR and FQNEAQ (reference sequence). The CDR3 loop reads CASSLSSQGVQPQHF. CDR3 nucleotides: TGTGCCAGCAGCTTATCGTCGCAGGGGGTCCAGCCCCAGCATTTT.

The V gene is TRBV4-2, the J gene TRBJ1-1; TRBD1 might be the D (6 bases). Germline loops: CDR1 LGHNA, CDR2 YNFKEQ. Deletions cut 0 bases from V and 3 bases from J, with 8 bases between. The CDR3 spans 14 residues. The CDR3 here is CASSQDQGYTEAFF. The DNA of the CDR3 is TGTGCCAGCAGCCAAGATCAGGGGTACACTGAAGCTTTCTTT.

V and J are TRBV2 and TRBJ2-5; no clear D. V gave up 2 bases and J gave up 11 bases, with 9 bases separating them. The CDR3 has 11 residues. The germline gives CDR1 SNHLY, CDR2 FYNNEI. The CDR3, as DNA: TGTGCCAGCAGTGAAACCGACGGGCAGTACTTC. Protein sequence: CASSETDGQYF.

V usage is TRBV7-9 and J usage is TRBJ1-1; D is ambiguous. Germline V gene lookup returns CDR1 SEHNR and CDR2 FQNEAQ (reference sequence). The CDR3 is made up of 15 amino acids. V was cut by 0 bases and J by 1 base, with 9 bases left in between. The CDR3 DNA sequence: TGTGCCAGCAGCTTAGCGCTCGGTTGGAACACTGAAGCTTTCTTT. It encodes CASSLALGWNTEAFF.

The chain carries TRBV30 and TRBJ2-3; 7 bases line up with TRBD2. The germline V gene has CDR1 GTSNPN and CDR2 SVGIG (reference sequence). The CDR3 has 16 amino acids. Germline trimming cut 0 bases from V and 1 base from J; bases unmatched to any gene: 7. CDR3 nucleotides: TGTGCCTGGAGTGTAAGGCTAGCGGAGCGCACAGATACGCAGTATTTT. Translation: CAWSVRLAERTDTQYF.

V and J are TRBV7-9 and TRBJ2-7, with 7 bases that match TRBD2. CDR1 is SEHNR, CDR2 FQNEAQ, per germline (reference sequence). The V segment lost 1 base and the J segment 6 bases; nucleotides outside the gene matches: 9. This CDR3 is built from 15 residues. CDR3 nucleotide sequence: TGTGCCAGCAGCTTAGTGGGCGGGAGCAACTCCGAGCAGTACTTC. Translating gives CASSLVGGSNSEQYF.

V usage is TRBV12-5 and J usage is TRBJ2-4; 10 bases align to TRBD1. With 5 bases clipped from V and 2 bases from J, the junction kept 9 bases outside the gene matches. The CDR3 is 17 residues long. Germline loops: CDR1 LGHNT, CDR2 FRNRAP. The CDR3: CASGTDRGPPTKNIQYF. DNA of the CDR3: TGTGCTAGTGGTACCGACAGGGGGCCCCCAACCAAAAACATTCAGTACTTC.

This clone was seen at least ten times. The V and J genes are TRBV6-4 and TRBJ2-3; a possible D gene is TRBD2 (6 bases). Trimming left V 5 bases short and J 0 bases short, with 6 bases between. Germline values: CDR1 MRHNA, CDR2 SNTAGT. There are 13 residues in the CDR3. In DNA, the CDR3 is TGTGCCAGCAGTAGCGGGAGCACAGATACGCAGTATTTT. This gives the protein CASSSGSTDTQYF.